The source of this T cell receptor (beta chain) is a study of T cell repertoires in cytomegalovirus infection (dated 2019 in TCRdb). Regarding the research as a whole: Donor HLA type was relevant to the analysis, as public TCR beta signatures indicated carriage of CMV infection together with the matching HLA type.

Sequenced using an Illumina HiSeq 1500. TCRdb ran its own pipeline on the public reads, namely fastp trimming at Q25 and MiXCR clone calling, and kept in-frame beta chains. Each CDR3 protein gets just one entry, which takes the most common genes and DNA from the rows behind it. The sample yields roughly 200,000 distinct CDR3 sequences; 9.5% were counted once. The ten most abundant clones make up about 4.6% of the sample. The study at large found these results: The ex vivo response was dominated by HLA-C-restricted CMV-specific TCR beta clonotypes, and the single most frequent clonotype in two of eight donors was supplied by these HLA-C-restricted clonotypes. Cumulative frequency of public TCR beta family members discriminated carriers of CMV infection plus the relevant HLA type in this cohort and an independent approximately 350-donor cohort.

Ends trimmed: V by 7 bases, J by 6 bases; bases unmatched to a gene: 12. CDR1 is given as SGHVS and CDR2 as FQNEAQ, both from the germline V gene. The CDR3 runs 16 amino acids, cysteine and phenylalanine included. The kept DNA is CDR3 alone, 48 bases in frame from the first base. This clonotype has at least ten counts. The antigen it binds to is not known. No qualities accompany the bases; no much larger clone lies one base away. The material sequenced was PBMCs. The V and J genes are TRBV7-8 and TRBJ2-3, with TRBD2 identical over 11 junction bases. This sequence originates from a human donor in good health (CMV status not recorded). Some clones in this sample may be carry-over from other donors' samples. The DNA sequence is given as TGTGCCAGCATCCTTATAGCGGGGGGGAATTTCGATACGCAGTATTTT. This encodes CASILIAGGNFDTQYF.